This TCR beta chain was identified during a study of PD-1 blockade in classical Hodgkin lymphoma. Regarding this clone: Its matching antigen is unknown.

Time point of the sample: newly diagnosed, previously untreated cHL patient sample. It was PBMCs in newly diagnosed, untreated classical Hodgkin lymphoma that served as comparison. Only in-frame clones appear in the TCRdb table, and some are missing; sequencing was by immunoSEQ multiplex PCR. The sample lists 70,000 or so clones; over 85% were seen once. Study-wide points: With respect to the repertoire differences, their causes, possibly disease activity or prior therapy, remain undefined. Baseline TCR diversity was reportedly lower in newly diagnosed patients than healthy donors.

Germline CDR1 is LNHDA and CDR2 is SQIVND (reference sequence). Trimming took 11 bases from V and 4 from J, leaving 17 bases between them. This CDR3 region has 13 residues. This receptor was taken from a human donor with classical Hodgkin lymphoma. V and J are TRBV19 and TRBJ1-1, with D possibly being TRBD1 (5 bases). What was sequenced was peripheral blood mononuclear cells (PBMCs). CDR3 protein: CAVYAPGPTEAFF. The CDR3 region has the DNA TGTGCCGTTTACGCGCCGGGGCCCACTGAAGCTTTCTTT.